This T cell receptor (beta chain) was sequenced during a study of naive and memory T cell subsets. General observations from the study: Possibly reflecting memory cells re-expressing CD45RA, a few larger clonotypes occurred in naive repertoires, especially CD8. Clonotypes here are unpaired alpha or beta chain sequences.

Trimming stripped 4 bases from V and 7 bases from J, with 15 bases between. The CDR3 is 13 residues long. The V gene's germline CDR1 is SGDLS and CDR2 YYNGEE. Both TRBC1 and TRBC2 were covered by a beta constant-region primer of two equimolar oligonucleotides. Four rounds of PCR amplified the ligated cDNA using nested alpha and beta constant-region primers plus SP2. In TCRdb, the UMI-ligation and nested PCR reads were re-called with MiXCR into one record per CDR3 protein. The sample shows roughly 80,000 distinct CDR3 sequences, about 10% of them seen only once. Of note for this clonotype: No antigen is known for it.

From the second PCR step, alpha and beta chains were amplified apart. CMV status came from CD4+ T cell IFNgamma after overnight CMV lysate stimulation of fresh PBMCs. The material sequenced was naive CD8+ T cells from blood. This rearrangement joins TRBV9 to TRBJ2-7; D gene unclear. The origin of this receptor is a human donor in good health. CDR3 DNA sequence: TGTGCCAGCAGCCCCCATCTGACGGTAGAGCAGTACTTC. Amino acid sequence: CASSPHLTVEQYF.